A single sample is the source of the 18 T cell receptor beta chains below, sequenced in a study of blood T cell repertoires in COVID-19. Profiling relied on immunoSEQ multiplex PCR, and the TCRdb table lists in-frame clones only, not all of them. The data show approximately 300,000 clones, around 86% seen once. Specimen: peripheral blood. These TCRs come from a woman between 50 and 59 years old with acute or convalescent COVID-19.

V is TRBV10-3 and J is TRBJ2-7; 7 positions agree with TRBD1. The CDR3 is made up of 13 amino acids. The germline V gene has CDR1 ENHRY and CDR2 SYGVKD. V was clipped by 7 bases and J by 7 bases; unmatched bases: 10. This CDR3 reads CAINTRDSREQYF. The CDR3 DNA reads TGTGCCATCAATACCCGGGACAGCCGAGAGCAGTACTTC.

The V gene is TRBV2, the J gene TRBJ2-7, with unresolved D. Between the trimmed V and J ends, which lost 6 bases and 6 bases, there was a span of 6 bases. This CDR3 comprises 10 residues. Germline values: CDR1 SNHLY, CDR2 FYNNEI. The CDR3 sequence is CASRFREQYF. CDR3 coding DNA: TGTGCCAGCAGATTCCGCGAGCAGTACTTC.

The chain joins TRBV28 to TRBJ1-2; 9 bases fit TRBD1. V lost 3 bases, J lost 8 bases, and 7 bases stayed unmatched. This CDR3 has 14 residues. Germline CDR1 reads MDHEN; CDR2 reads SYDVKM. CDR3 sequence (DNA): TGTGCCAGCAGTTTTGGGGACAGGGAAGGAGGCTACACCTTC. Protein: CASSFGDREGGYTF.

This chain uses TRBV30 with TRBJ1-4, with D maybe TRBD1 (6 bases). The CDR3 has 14 amino acids. The V end lost 8 bases, the J end lost 3 bases, and 16 bases lay between the germline ends. Germline assignment: CDR1 GTSNPN and CDR2 SVGIG (reference sequence). DNA of the CDR3: TGTGCCAGCCAAAAGACAGGCGCTAATGAAAAACTGTTTTTT. The encoded protein is CASQKTGANEKLFF. The whole variable domain, filled in from reference TRBV30 and TRBJ1-4, reads SQTIHQWPATLVQPVGSPLSLECTVEGTSNPNLYWYRQAAGRGLQLLFYSVGIGQISSEVPQNLSASRPQDRQFILSSKKLLLSDSGFYLCASQKTGANEKLFFGSGTQLSVL.

This clone was seen only a few times. The rearrangement joins TRBV4-1 to TRBJ2-1; no clear D gene. V lost 0 bases and J 5 bases, leaving 11 bases between the germline ends. The CDR3 length is 15 residues. CDR1 is MGHRA, CDR2 YSYEKL, per germline. In DNA form, the CDR3 reads TGCGCCAGCAGCCAAGAAGGTGGGCGACACAATGAGCAGTTCTTC. Translated, it gives CASSQEGGRHNEQFF.

The chain recombines TRBV10-3 with TRBJ1-5; no reliable D call. Per germline, CDR1 ENHRY and CDR2 SYGVKD. There are 16 residues in the CDR3. V gave up 0 bases and J gave up 0 bases, with 9 bases separating them. CDR3 coding DNA: TGTGCCATCAGTGAGTCGAACGGGAATAGCAATCAGCCCCAGCATTTT. As protein: CAISESNGNSNQPQHF.

The J gene is TRBJ2-1, the V gene TRBV28, with 8 bases identical to TRBD1. There are 14 residues in the CDR3. Per the germline V gene, CDR1 is MDHEN and CDR2 is SYDVKM. The junction had 8 bases not matched to a gene; V was cut back by 10 bases and J by 3 bases. CDR3 amino acids: CAITGDRGYNEQFF. In DNA, the CDR3 is TGTGCCATCACGGGAGACAGGGGCTACAATGAGCAGTTCTTC. The variable domain in full, with the rest retrieved from reference TRBV28 and TRBJ2-1, is DVKVTQSSRYLVKRTGEKVFLECVQDMDHENMFWYRQDPGLGLRLIYFSYDVKMKEKGDIPEGYSVSREKKERFSLILESASTNQTSMYLCAITGDRGYNEQFFGPGTRLTVL.

There are a few counts of this clone. V usage is TRBV10-3 and J usage is TRBJ1-3; D is possibly TRBD1 (5 bases). CDR1 and CDR2 (germline): ENHRY, SYGVKD. V lost 4 bases and J lost 2, with 9 bases in between. The CDR3 length is 14 residues. Here the CDR3 DNA reads TGTGCCATCAGTGTGGGGGGAACTGGAAACACCATATATTTT. Translated: CAISVGGTGNTIYF.

The chain employs TRBV5-1 and TRBJ2-7; D might be TRBD2 (6 bases). The CDR3 is 14 amino acids. V dropped 2 bases and J dropped 0 bases, with 9 bases sitting between them. The germline gives CDR1 SGHRS, CDR2 YFSETQ. The CDR3 DNA is TGCGCCAGCAGCTTATCGGGAGACTCCTACGAGCAGTACTTC. This gives the protein CASSLSGDSYEQYF.

This clone was seen a handful of times. The V and J genes are TRBV5-1 and TRBJ2-3; 13 bases fit TRBD2. There are 15 residues in the CDR3. V was clipped by 4 bases and J by 3 bases; unmatched bases: 2. Per germline, CDR1 SGHRS and CDR2 YFSETQ. CDR3 loop: CASSRTSGRTDTQYF. In DNA form, the CDR3 reads TGCGCCAGCAGCAGGACTAGCGGGAGAACAGATACGCAGTATTTT.

This clone has just one count. The chain links TRBV9 to TRBJ1-2, with D possibly matching TRBD1 (6 bases). The CDR3 sequence is 15 residues long. The V gene's germline CDR1 is SGDLS and CDR2 YYNGEE. V lost 0 bases to trimming and J lost 5 bases, with 14 bases between them. The DNA for the CDR3 is TGTGCCAGCAGCGTAGGGGACACGGTTACTTATGGCTACACCTTC. Protein sequence: CASSVGDTVTYGYTF. Full variable domain (missing parts from reference TRBV9 and TRBJ1-2): DSGVTQTPKHLITATGQRVTLRCSPRSGDLSVYWYQQSLDQGLQFLIQYYNGEERAKGNILERFSAQQFPDLHSELNLSSLELGDSALYFCASSVGDTVTYGYTFGSGTRLTVV.

The chain uses TRBV30 and TRBJ1-2; 7 bases are shared with TRBD1. CDR3 length equals 16 residues. V lost 4 bases and J lost 4; bases outside the gene matches: 15. The germline V gene has CDR1 GTSNPN and CDR2 SVGIG (reference sequence). The CDR3 loop is CAWTSPGQVLAYGYTF. CDR3 in DNA: TGTGCCTGGACCTCACCCGGACAGGTTCTCGCCTATGGCTACACCTTC. Complete variable domain (other parts from reference TRBV30 and TRBJ1-2): SQTIHQWPATLVQPVGSPLSLECTVEGTSNPNLYWYRQAAGRGLQLLFYSVGIGQISSEVPQNLSASRPQDRQFILSSKKLLLSDSGFYLCAWTSPGQVLAYGYTFGSGTRLTVV.

The CDR3 is CASSQVGSSVYEQYF. The CDR3 DNA reads TGCGCCAGCAGCCAAGTGGGTAGCTCAGTCTACGAGCAGTACTTC. This chain uses TRBV4-1 with TRBJ2-7; D is ambiguous. The germline V gene encodes CDR1 MGHRA and CDR2 YSYEKL. The germline V and J ends were trimmed by 1 base and 3 bases, with 13 bases remaining between them. This CDR3 region has 15 residues.

The V call is TRBV4-1, the J call TRBJ1-6; D unresolved. This CDR3 region has 18 residues. Trimming pared 0 bases from V and 4 bases from J, leaving 16 bases between. Germline V gives CDR1 MGHRA, CDR2 YSYEKL. CDR3 protein: CASSQDIQFRFYNSPLHF. DNA of the CDR3: TGCGCCAGCAGCCAAGATATACAGTTCCGATTTTATAATTCACCCCTCCACTTT.

This chain connects TRBV19 to TRBJ2-2; no clear D gene. The CDR3 spans 18 residues. The germline CDR1 and CDR2 sequences are LNHDA and SQIVND (reference sequence). Deletions cut 4 bases from V and 0 bases from J, with 18 bases between. The CDR3, as DNA: TGTGCCAGTAGTAGAATTCTTAGTGCCAAGCCGAACACCGGGGAGCTGTTTTTT. Its translation is CASSRILSAKPNTGELFF.

This clone has a single count. The chain carries TRBV28 and TRBJ2-2; D might be TRBD2 (6 bases). Looked up from germline, CDR1 is MDHEN and CDR2 is SYDVKM. The CDR3 is 13 residues long. With 8 bases removed from V and 1 base from J, the gap between germline ends came to 8 bases. CDR3 DNA sequence: TGTGCCAGCCTGACTAGGAACACCGGGGAGCTGTTTTTT. This gives the protein CASLTRNTGELFF.

This clone was recorded once. The V and J genes are TRBV9 and TRBJ1-1, with a possible D match to TRBD1 (6 bases). Germline V gene lookup returns CDR1 SGDLS and CDR2 YYNGEE. The CDR3 is 17 amino acids. Trimming shortened V by 0 bases and J by 1 base, and 16 bases separated the two germline ends. The CDR3 nucleotides are TGTGCCAGCAGCGTAGCCCCTCGGCTGACAGGGAACACTGAAGCTTTCTTT. Translated, it gives CASSVAPRLTGNTEAFF. The full variable domain, its missing parts supplied by reference TRBV9 and TRBJ1-1, is DSGVTQTPKHLITATGQRVTLRCSPRSGDLSVYWYQQSLDQGLQFLIQYYNGEERAKGNILERFSAQQFPDLHSELNLSSLELGDSALYFCASSVAPRLTGNTEAFFGQGTRLTVV.

The rearrangement joins TRBV6-5 to TRBJ1-2; D possibly corresponds to TRBD1 (5 bases). This CDR3 is built from 12 residues. The ends were cut back, 7 bases at V and 4 bases at J, with 10 bases in the middle. Germline CDR1 and CDR2: MNHEY and SVGAGI. The CDR3 sequence is CASIRTSYGYTF. The CDR3 DNA sequence: TGTGCCAGCATTAGGACAAGCTATGGCTACACCTTC.